This T cell receptor (beta chain) comes out of a study of control samples from healthy donors and cancer patients. The CDR3 runs 17 residues. With 0 bases removed from V and 4 bases from J, the gap between germline ends came to 20 bases. Germline V gives CDR1 SGHRS, CDR2 YFSETQ. The assay was immunoSEQ multiplex PCR, and TCRdb's table has in-frame clones only and misses some. The sample lists about 89,000 clones, approximately 86% seen once, with approximately 21% in the top ten. The V call is TRBV5-1, the J call TRBJ2-7; D gene ambiguous. The origin of this receptor is a young man in good health. Input material: blood. The CDR3 DNA follows: TGCGCCAGCAGCTTGGCCTCCTCGACACGACCCTTGTACGAGCAGTACGTC. It codes for CASSLASSTRPLYEQYV.